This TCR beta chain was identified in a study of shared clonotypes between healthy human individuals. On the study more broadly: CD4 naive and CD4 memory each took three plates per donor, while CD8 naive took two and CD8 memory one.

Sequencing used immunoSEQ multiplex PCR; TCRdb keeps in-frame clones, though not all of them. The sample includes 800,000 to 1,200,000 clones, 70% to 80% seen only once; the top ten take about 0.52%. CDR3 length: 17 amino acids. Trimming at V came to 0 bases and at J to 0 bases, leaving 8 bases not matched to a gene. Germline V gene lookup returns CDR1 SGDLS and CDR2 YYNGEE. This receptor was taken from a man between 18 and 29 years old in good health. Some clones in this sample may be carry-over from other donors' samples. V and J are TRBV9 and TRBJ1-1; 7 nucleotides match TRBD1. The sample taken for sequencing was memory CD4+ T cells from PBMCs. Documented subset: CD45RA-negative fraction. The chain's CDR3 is CASSVGQGTLMNTEAFF. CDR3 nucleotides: TGTGCCAGCAGCGTAGGACAGGGAACCCTAATGAACACTGAAGCTTTCTTT.